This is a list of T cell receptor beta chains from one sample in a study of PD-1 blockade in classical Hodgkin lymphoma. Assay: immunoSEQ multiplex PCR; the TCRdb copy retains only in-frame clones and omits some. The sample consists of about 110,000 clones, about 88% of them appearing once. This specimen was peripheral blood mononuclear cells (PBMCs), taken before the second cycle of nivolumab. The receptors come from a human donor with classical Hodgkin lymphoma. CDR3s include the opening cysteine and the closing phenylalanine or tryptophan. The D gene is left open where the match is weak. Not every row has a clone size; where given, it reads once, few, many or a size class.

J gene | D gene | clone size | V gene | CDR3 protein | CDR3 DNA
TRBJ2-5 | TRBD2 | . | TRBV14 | CASSQDHLAGVETQYF | TGTGCCAGCAGCCAAGATCACCTAGCGGGAGTGGAGACCCAGTACTTC
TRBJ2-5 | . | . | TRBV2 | CASSPTGTQYF | TGTGCCAGCAGCCCCACAGGGACCCAGTACTTC
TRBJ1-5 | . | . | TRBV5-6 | CASSLGIGGLQPQHF | TGTGCCAGCAGCTTGGGGATCGGGGGGCTCCAGCCCCAGCATTTT
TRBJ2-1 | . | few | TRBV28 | CASSPVYYNEQFF | TGTGCCAGCAGCCCGGTCTACTACAATGAGCAGTTCTTC
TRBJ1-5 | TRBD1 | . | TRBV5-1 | CASSAGQGNQPQHF | TGCGCCAGCAGCGCCGGACAGGGAAATCAGCCCCAGCATTTT
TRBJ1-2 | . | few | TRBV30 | CAWSVEGHYGYTF | TGTGCCTGGAGTGTTGAGGGACACTATGGCTACACCTTC
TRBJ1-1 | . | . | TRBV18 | CASSVDRLGTEAFF | TGTGCCAGCTCAGTAGACAGATTGGGCACTGAAGCTTTCTTT
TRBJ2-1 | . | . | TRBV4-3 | CASSQDRGGHYNEQFF | TGCGCCAGCAGCCAAGATAGGGGCGGGCACTACAATGAGCAGTTCTTC
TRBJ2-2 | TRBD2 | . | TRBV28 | CASSLAGAHVRAGELFF | TGTGCCAGCAGTTTAGCGGGAGCCCACGTACGAGCCGGGGAGCTGTTTTTT
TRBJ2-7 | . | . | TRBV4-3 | CASSQVSGPPYEQYF | TGCGCCAGCAGCCAAGTCTCCGGGCCCCCCTACGAGCAGTACTTC
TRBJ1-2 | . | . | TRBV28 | CASLQQGPSSGYTF | TGTGCCAGTCTTCAACAGGGACCCTCCTCTGGCTACACCTTC
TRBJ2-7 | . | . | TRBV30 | CAWSVQAAYEQYF | TGTGCCTGGAGTGTACAGGCAGCCTACGAGCAGTACTTC
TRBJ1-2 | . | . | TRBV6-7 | CASSYLGPGPGYGYTF | TGTGCCAGCAGTTACCTGGGGCCAGGGCCGGGCTATGGCTACACCTTC
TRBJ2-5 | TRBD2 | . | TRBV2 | CASSGGTSRVETQYF | TGTGCCAGCAGTGGCGGGACTAGCAGAGTCGAGACCCAGTACTTC
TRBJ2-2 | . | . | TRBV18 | CASSPLGEPTNTGELFF | TGTGCCAGCTCACCCTTGGGTGAGCCTACGAACACCGGGGAGCTGTTTTTT
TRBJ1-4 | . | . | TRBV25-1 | CASSASAWAEKLFF | TGTGCCAGCAGCGCGTCGGCGTGGGCTGAAAAACTGTTTTTT
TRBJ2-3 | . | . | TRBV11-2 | CASSPRAPPDTQYF | TGTGCCAGCAGCCCCCGAGCCCCGCCAGATACGCAGTATTTT
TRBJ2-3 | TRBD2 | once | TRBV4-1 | CASSQESGRALSTDTQYF | TGCGCCAGCAGCCAAGAAAGCGGGAGGGCCCTCAGCACAGATACGCAGTATTTT